This section outlines one T cell receptor (beta chain) sequence together with its context. What it recognizes is unknown. Germline V CDR1 and CDR2: SGDLS, YYNGEE. CDR3 length: 11 amino acids. The V end was cut by 3 bases, the J end by 10 bases, with 8 bases between. This sample stems from a study of post-analysis software for immune sequencing data. The library was made from cDNA and included unique molecular identifiers. The T cell input of about 0.95 to 11 million gave roughly 0.5 million cDNA molecules. One entry per CDR3 protein results from TCRdb running MiXCR on the PCR reads. The sample has over 700,000 distinct CDR3 sequences, just under 30% seen once. Overall study findings and caveats: There were roughly 5 TRBV segments more frequent in patients than controls, and TRBV5-6, TRBV5-1 and TRBV20-1 were among them.

V is TRBV9 and J is TRBJ2-1; D unresolved. Sample: blood. The sequence was collected from a girl under 18 with multiple sclerosis. The DNA of the CDR3 is TGTGCCAGCAGCGCCACCCGGGAGCAGTTCTTC. Residues: CASSATREQFF.